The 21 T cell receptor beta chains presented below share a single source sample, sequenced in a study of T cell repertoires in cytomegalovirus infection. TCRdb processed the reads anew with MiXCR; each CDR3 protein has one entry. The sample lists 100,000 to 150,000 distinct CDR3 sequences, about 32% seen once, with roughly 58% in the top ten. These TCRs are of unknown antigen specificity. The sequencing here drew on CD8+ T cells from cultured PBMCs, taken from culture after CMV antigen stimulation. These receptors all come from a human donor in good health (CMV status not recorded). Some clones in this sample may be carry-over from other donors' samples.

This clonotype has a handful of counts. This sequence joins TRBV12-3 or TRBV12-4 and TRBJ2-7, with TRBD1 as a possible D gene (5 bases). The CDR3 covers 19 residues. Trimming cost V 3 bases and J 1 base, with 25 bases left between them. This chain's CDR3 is CASSFWLPPQGRISYEQYF. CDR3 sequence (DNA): TGTGCCAGCAGTTTTTGGCTACCACCCCAGGGTCGGATATCCTACGAGCAGTACTTC.

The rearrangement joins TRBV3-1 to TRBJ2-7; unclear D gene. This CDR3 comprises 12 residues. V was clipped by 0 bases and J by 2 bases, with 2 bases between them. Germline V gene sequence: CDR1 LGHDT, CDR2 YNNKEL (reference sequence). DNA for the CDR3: TGTGCCAGCAGCCAAGAACCCTACGAGCAGTACTTC. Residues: CASSQEPYEQYF.

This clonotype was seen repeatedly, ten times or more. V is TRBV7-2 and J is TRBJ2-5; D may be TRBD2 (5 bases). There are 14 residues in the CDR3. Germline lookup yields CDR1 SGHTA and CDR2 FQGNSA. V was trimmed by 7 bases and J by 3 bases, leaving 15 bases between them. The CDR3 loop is CASTDRSGKETQYF. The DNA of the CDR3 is TGTGCCAGCACAGATAGAAGCGGTAAAGAGACCCAGTACTTC.

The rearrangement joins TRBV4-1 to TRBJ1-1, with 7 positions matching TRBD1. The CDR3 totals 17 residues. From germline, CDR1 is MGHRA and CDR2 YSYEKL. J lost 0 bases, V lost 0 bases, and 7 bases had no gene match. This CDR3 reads CASSQELRGRVNTEAFF. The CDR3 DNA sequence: TGCGCCAGCAGCCAAGAGCTGAGGGGGCGGGTGAACACTGAAGCTTTCTTT.

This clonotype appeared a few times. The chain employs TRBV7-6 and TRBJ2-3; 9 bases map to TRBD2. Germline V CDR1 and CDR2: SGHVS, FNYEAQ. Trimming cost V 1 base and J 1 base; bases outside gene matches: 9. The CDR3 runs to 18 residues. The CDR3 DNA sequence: TGTGCCAGCAGCTTAGGATTGCGCGGGGGGGCCCGCACAGATACGCAGTATTTT. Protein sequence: CASSLGLRGGARTDTQYF.

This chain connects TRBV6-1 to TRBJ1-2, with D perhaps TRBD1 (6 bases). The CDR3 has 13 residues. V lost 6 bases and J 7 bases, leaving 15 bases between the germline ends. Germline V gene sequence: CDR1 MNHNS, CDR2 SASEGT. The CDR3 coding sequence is TGTGCCAGCAGGGCCACAGGGACGGGTGGCTACACCTTC. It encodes CASRATGTGGYTF.

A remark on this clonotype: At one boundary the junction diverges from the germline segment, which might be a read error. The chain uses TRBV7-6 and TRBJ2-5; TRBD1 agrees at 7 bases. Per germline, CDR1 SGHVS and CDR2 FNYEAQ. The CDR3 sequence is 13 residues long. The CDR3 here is CASGGQSQGTQYF. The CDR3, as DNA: TGTGCCAGCGGGGGACAGTCCCAAGGGACCCAGTACTTC.

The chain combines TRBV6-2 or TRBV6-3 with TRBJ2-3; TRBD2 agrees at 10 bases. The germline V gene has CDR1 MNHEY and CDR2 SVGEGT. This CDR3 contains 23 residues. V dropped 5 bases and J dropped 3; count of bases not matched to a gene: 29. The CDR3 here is CASSGPLAVKSHASGGVTDTQYF. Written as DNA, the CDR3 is TGTGCCAGCAGTGGGCCTCTTGCCGTTAAGTCTCATGCTAGCGGGGGTGTTACAGATACGCAGTATTTT.

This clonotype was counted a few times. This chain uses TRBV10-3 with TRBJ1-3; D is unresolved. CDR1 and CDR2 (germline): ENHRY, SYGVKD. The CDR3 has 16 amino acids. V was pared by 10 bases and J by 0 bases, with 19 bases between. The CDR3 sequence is CATGETAMDSGNTIYF. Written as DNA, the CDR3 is TGTGCCACTGGGGAGACGGCCATGGACTCTGGAAACACCATATATTTT.

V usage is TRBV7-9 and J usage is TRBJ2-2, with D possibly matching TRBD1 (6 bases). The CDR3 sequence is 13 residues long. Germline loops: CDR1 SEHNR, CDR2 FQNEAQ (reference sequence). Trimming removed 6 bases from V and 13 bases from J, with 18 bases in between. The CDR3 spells CASSFDRTRRLFF. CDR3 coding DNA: TGTGCCAGCAGTTTTGACAGGACGCGGCGGCTGTTTTTT.

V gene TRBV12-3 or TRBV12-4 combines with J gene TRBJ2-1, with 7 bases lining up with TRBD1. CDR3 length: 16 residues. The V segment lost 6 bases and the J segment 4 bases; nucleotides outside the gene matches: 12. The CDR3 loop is CASSLDTGEYYNEQFF. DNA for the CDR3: TGTGCCAGCAGCCTGGATACAGGGGAATATTACAATGAGCAGTTCTTC.

This CDR3 reads CASSLRGTGGGTDTQYF. The CDR3 bases are TGTGCCAGCAGTCTTCGAGGGACAGGGGGCGGGACAGATACGCAGTATTTT. The rearrangement joins TRBV6-1 to TRBJ2-3; 12 bases map to TRBD1. The CDR3 runs 17 residues. Germline trimming cut 5 bases from V and 3 bases from J; bases unmatched to any gene: 9. CDR1 is MNHNS and CDR2 is SASEGT in the germline V gene.

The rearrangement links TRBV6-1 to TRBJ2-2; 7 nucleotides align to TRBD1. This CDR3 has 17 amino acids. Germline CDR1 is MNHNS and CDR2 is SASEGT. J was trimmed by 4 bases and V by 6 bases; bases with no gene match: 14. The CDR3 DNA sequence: TGTGCCAGCAGGAACGACAGGGCCCGAGGGGGCACCGGGGAGCTGTTTTTT. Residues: CASRNDRARGGTGELFF.

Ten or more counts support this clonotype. The CDR3, as DNA: TGTGCCAGCAGGCACTCTGGAAACACCATATATTTT. Its protein is CASRHSGNTIYF. This chain links TRBV12-3 or TRBV12-4 with TRBJ1-3; D is unresolved. V was cut by 6 bases and J by 0 bases, with 3 bases left in between. The CDR3 contains 12 residues.

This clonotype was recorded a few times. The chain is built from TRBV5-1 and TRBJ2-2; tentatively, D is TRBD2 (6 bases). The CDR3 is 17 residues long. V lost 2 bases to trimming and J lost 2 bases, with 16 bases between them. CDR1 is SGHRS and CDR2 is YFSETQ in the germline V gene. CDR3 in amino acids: CASSLTGTGINTGELFF. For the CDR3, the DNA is TGCGCCAGCAGCTTAACCGGGACTGGGATCAACACCGGGGAGCTGTTTTTT.

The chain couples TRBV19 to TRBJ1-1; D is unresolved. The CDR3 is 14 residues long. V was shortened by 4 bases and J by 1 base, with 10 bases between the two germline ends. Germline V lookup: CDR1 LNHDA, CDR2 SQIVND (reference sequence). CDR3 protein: CASSTPGSNTEAFF. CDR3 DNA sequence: TGTGCCAGTAGTACCCCTGGGTCGAACACTGAAGCTTTCTTT.

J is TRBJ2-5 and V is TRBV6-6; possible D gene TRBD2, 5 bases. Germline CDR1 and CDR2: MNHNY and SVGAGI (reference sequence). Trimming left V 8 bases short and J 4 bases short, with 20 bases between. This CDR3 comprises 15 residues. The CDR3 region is CASANSGEVVETQYF. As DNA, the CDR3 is TGTGCCAGCGCCAATTCCGGGGAAGTGGTAGAGACCCAGTACTTC.

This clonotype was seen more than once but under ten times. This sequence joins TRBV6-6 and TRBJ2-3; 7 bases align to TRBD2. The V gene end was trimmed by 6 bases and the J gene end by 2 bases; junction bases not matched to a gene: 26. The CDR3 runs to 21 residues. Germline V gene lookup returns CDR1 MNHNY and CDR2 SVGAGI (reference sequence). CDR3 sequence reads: CASRTSITGTNRVPATDTQYF. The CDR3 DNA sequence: TGTGCCAGCAGAACCTCAATTACCGGGACTAACCGGGTTCCCGCCACAGATACGCAGTATTTT.

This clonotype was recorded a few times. CDR3 DNA sequence: TGTGCCAGCAGTCCGGGAATACCCCCTGAAGCTTTCTTT. As protein: CASSPGIPPEAFF. This chain links TRBV2 with TRBJ1-1; D remains ambiguous. Germline V gene sequence: CDR1 SNHLY, CDR2 FYNNEI. This CDR3 spans 13 amino acids. The germline V and J ends were trimmed by 5 bases and 6 bases, with 13 bases remaining between them.

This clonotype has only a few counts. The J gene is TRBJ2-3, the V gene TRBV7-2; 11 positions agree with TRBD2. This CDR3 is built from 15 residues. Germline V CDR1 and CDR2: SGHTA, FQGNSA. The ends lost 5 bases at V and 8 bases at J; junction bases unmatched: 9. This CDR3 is CASSPLAGGGVTQYF. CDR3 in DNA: TGTGCCAGCAGCCCCCTAGCGGGGGGAGGGGTTACGCAGTATTTT. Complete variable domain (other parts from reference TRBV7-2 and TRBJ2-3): GAGVSQSPSNKVTEKGKDVELRCDPISGHTALYWYRQSLGQGLEFLIYFQGNSAPDKSGLPSDRFSAERTGGSVSTLTIQRTQQEDSAVYLCASSPLAGGGVTQYFGPGTRLTVL.

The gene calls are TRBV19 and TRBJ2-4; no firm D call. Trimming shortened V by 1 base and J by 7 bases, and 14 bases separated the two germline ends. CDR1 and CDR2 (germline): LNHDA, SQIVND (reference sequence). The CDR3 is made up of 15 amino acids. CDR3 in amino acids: CASSIAPGPFNIQYF. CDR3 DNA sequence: TGTGCCAGTAGTATAGCGCCGGGCCCCTTTAACATTCAGTACTTC.